This paragraph reports one TCR beta chain. What it recognizes is unknown. The data were obtained in a study of cytomegalovirus exposure and HLA in healthy donors. Whole-study results and caveats: Apparent HLA restriction characterized most CMV-associated TCR beta chains in a later analysis.

The PCR made use of 60 Vbeta and 13 Jbeta primers. The repertoire was sequenced with immunoSEQ multiplex PCR; TCRdb's copy has only in-frame clones and lacks some. The sample totals some 30,000 clones. The sequencing sample was made of PBMCs. The receptor was derived from a woman aged 40 to 50 in good health and CMV-seropositive.

The CDR3 coding sequence is TGTGCCAGTAGTGTCCGGGAGGGAGGCTACACCTTC. The encoded protein is CASSVREGGYTF. The V gene is TRBV19, the J gene TRBJ1-2; D uncertain. The CDR3 loop spans 12 amino acids. V lost 5 bases, J lost 8 bases, and 12 bases lay in between. Per germline, CDR1 LNHDA and CDR2 SQIVND (reference sequence). Full variable domain (missing parts from reference TRBV19 and TRBJ1-2): DGGITQSPKYLFRKEGQNVTLSCEQNLNHDAMYWYRQDPGQGLRLIYYSQIVNDFQKGDIAEGYSVSREKKESFPLTVTSAQKNPTAFYLCASSVREGGYTFGSGTRLTVV.